This TCR beta chain was documented in a study of cytomegalovirus exposure and HLA in healthy donors. The PCR ran on 60 Vbeta and 13 Jbeta primers. Profiling relied on immunoSEQ multiplex PCR, and the TCRdb table lists in-frame clones only, not all of them. The top ten hold about 7.3% of the sample, which has about 100,000 clones, about four fifths seen once. This clone was counted only a few times. Its antigen is still unknown. This CDR3 region has 14 residues. Per the germline V gene, CDR1 is MNHEY and CDR2 is SMNVEV (reference sequence). V dropped 1 base and J dropped 7 bases, with 14 bases sitting between them. Notes on the study in general: A prior analysis recorded that most TCR beta V segments were productive about 87% or about 30% of the time.

The sample comprised PBMCs. The V gene is TRBV27, the J gene TRBJ2-7; tentative D call: TRBD2 (5 bases). The TCR comes from a man aged 25-45 years in good health and CMV-seronegative. The CDR3 nucleotides are TGTGCCAGCAGTTTATTTCCACTAACGGGGGAGCAGTACTTC. It encodes CASSLFPLTGEQYF.